One sample yielded the 29 T cell receptor beta chains listed below, sequenced in a study of response to subunit inactivated influenza vaccine. Each CDR3 protein is one row after TCRdb ran MiXCR on the RT-PCR reads. The table shows about 830,000 distinct CDR3 sequences, with around 18% occurring only once. The sequencing here drew on PBMCs from blood, taken more than 4 days after vaccination. The source is a man aged 50-60 years who received an inactivated influenza vaccine.

The rearrangement joins TRBV3-1 to TRBJ2-1; D gene uncertain. This CDR3 region has 11 residues. Germline V gene lookup returns CDR1 LGHDT and CDR2 YNNKEL (reference sequence). V was cut by 4 bases and J by 12 bases, with 10 bases left in between. The CDR3 reads CASSRANWQFF. DNA of the CDR3: TGTGCCAGCAGCCGGGCCAACTGGCAGTTCTTC.

The gene calls are TRBV28 and TRBJ2-7, with 10 bases aligning to TRBD2. Losses at the gene ends were 6 bases for V and 7 bases for J; bases not matched to a gene: 6. CDR1 and CDR2 from the germline V gene are MDHEN and SYDVKM. CDR3 length: 13 amino acids. The DNA for the CDR3 is TGTGCCAGCAGCCCGGGACTAGCGTGGGAGCAGTACTTC. It encodes CASSPGLAWEQYF.

The chain couples TRBV20-1 to TRBJ1-6; TRBD1 agrees at 7 bases. Germline CDR1 is DFQATT and CDR2 is SNEGSKA (reference sequence). With V trimmed by 5 bases and J by 8 bases, 9 bases remained unmatched. CDR3 size: 14 residues. CDR3 sequence (DNA): TGCAGTGCTCCATACAGGGGTAGGGATTCACCCCTCCACTTT. The encoded protein is CSAPYRGRDSPLHF.

This clonotype has just a few counts. J is TRBJ2-1 and V is TRBV4-1; unclear D gene. The CDR3 has 14 residues. V gave up 3 bases and J gave up 7 bases, with 13 bases separating them. The V gene's germline CDR1 is MGHRA and CDR2 YSYEKL. DNA for the CDR3: TGCGCCAGCAGCCAGGGCTACCGGAGAAATGAGCAGTTCTTC. Encoded protein: CASSQGYRRNEQFF.

The chain combines TRBV12-3 or TRBV12-4 with TRBJ1-1, with D possibly being TRBD1 (6 bases). This CDR3 comprises 15 residues. The V gene lost 3 bases and the J gene lost 0 bases, with 11 bases spanning the gap. CDR3 in amino acids: CASSFGGSMNTEAFF. The CDR3 DNA sequence: TGTGCCAGCAGTTTCGGGGGCAGTATGAACACTGAAGCTTTCTTT.

There are many counts of this clonotype. The J gene is TRBJ2-3, the V gene TRBV2; 8 bases are a match to TRBD2. Germline CDR1 and CDR2: SNHLY and FYNNEI. This CDR3 has 16 amino acids. V was pared by 7 bases and J by 2 bases, with 11 bases of the junction left unmatched. The CDR3 DNA sequence: TGTGCCAGCACTCCCTTCGGGGGGGATTACACAGATACGCAGTATTTT. This gives the protein CASTPFGGDYTDTQYF.

The chain combines TRBV6-5 with TRBJ2-7; D ambiguous. In germline, CDR1 is MNHEY, CDR2 SVGAGI. V lost 8 bases, J lost 4 bases, and 21 bases lay in between. The CDR3 contains 15 residues. CDR3 region: CASGYSAQSSYEQYF. DNA of the CDR3: TGTGCCAGCGGCTACAGTGCCCAATCCTCATACGAGCAGTACTTC.

In this sample, this clonotype turned up a few times. The chain joins TRBV6-1 to TRBJ1-4, with 10 bases fitting TRBD1. Germline CDR1 reads MNHNS; CDR2 reads SASEGT. V shed 6 bases and J 8 bases; nucleotides not matched to a gene: 15. The CDR3 contains 17 residues. The CDR3 nucleotides read TGTGCCAGCAGGTCTGGGACAGGGGCTCGGGAAGGCGAAAAACTGTTTTTT. As protein: CASRSGTGAREGEKLFF.

This clonotype was observed a handful of times. The rearrangement uses TRBV12-3 or TRBV12-4 and TRBJ1-2; D unclear. V gave up 8 bases and J gave up 4 bases, with 17 bases separating them. The CDR3 extends over 14 amino acids. CDR3 residues: CASLNLGGVYGYTF. CDR3 nucleotides: TGTGCCAGCCTTAACTTAGGTGGGGTCTATGGCTACACCTTC.

This clonotype has just a few counts. This sequence joins TRBV25-1 and TRBJ2-1, with D unresolved. From germline, CDR1 is MGHDK and CDR2 SYGVNS. Trimming cost V 2 bases and J 7 bases, with 12 bases left between them. The CDR3 consists of 14 residues. CDR3 sequence (DNA): TGTGCCAGCAGTGAAACGGCCCGAGGTAATGAGCAGTTCTTC. Encoded protein: CASSETARGNEQFF.

This clonotype has a handful of counts. This chain links TRBV5-1 with TRBJ2-1; TRBD1 agrees at 8 bases. The CDR3 covers 13 residues. Germline CDR1 and CDR2: SGHRS and YFSETQ. V lost 6 bases and J lost 4; bases outside the gene matches: 3. CDR3 bases: TGCGCCAGCACCCGGGACAGGTACAATGAGCAGTTCTTC. Translation gives CASTRDRYNEQFF.

The chain couples TRBV20-1 to TRBJ1-6; the D is unclear. This CDR3 has 12 amino acids. Trimming stripped 5 bases from V and 10 bases from J, with 12 bases between. Germline V lookup: CDR1 DFQATT, CDR2 SNEGSKA (reference sequence). DNA for the CDR3: TGCAGTGCTGTGGACGGAGGATCACCCCTCCACTTT. Protein product: CSAVDGGSPLHF.

The rearrangement joins TRBV6-2 or TRBV6-3 to TRBJ2-3; D uncertain. The germline gives CDR1 MNHEY, CDR2 SVGEGT. Trimming took off 1 base at V and 0 bases at J, with 5 bases between the two ends. The CDR3 contains 14 residues. The CDR3 DNA reads TGTGCCAGCAGTTACTTTAAGAGCACAGATACGCAGTATTTT. Encoded protein: CASSYFKSTDTQYF.

Many counts were recorded for this clonotype. This chain joins TRBV29-1 and TRBJ2-3; D is undetermined. CDR1 is SQVTM, CDR2 ANQGSEA, per germline. CDR3 length: 13 residues. The V gene lost 4 bases and the J gene lost 0 bases, with 8 bases spanning the gap. The CDR3 region is CSVAGRSTDTQYF. Written as DNA, the CDR3 is TGCAGCGTTGCGGGCAGGAGCACAGATACGCAGTATTTT.

CDR3 amino acids: CSARDGQREAETQYF. CDR3 bases: TGCAGTGCTAGAGATGGCCAGCGGGAGGCCGAGACCCAGTACTTC. The rearrangement joins TRBV20-1 to TRBJ2-5, with TRBD2 matching over 9 bases. The CDR3 covers 15 residues. Trimming at V came to 0 bases and at J to 5 bases, leaving 7 bases not matched to a gene. CDR1 DFQATT and CDR2 SNEGSKA come from the germline V gene (reference sequence).

The chain is built from TRBV6-2 or TRBV6-3 and TRBJ2-1; 12 bases map to TRBD2. The CDR3 totals 15 residues. V was clipped by 6 bases and J by 10 bases; unmatched bases: 10. CDR1 is MNHEY and CDR2 is SVGEGT in the germline V gene. The CDR3 loop reads CASRATSGSSPEQFF. The CDR3 coding sequence is TGTGCCAGCAGGGCGACTAGCGGGAGTTCCCCCGAGCAGTTCTTC.

A few counts support this clonotype. V and J are TRBV4-1 and TRBJ1-1; 7 bases agree with TRBD1. V lost 4 bases, J lost 1 base, and 9 bases stayed unmatched. This CDR3 has 16 residues. The germline gives CDR1 MGHRA, CDR2 YSYEKL. The CDR3 nucleotides read TGCGCCAGCAGCCTAAAGACAGGGAGAGGGAACACTGAAGCTTTCTTT. This codes for CASSLKTGRGNTEAFF.

The rearrangement links TRBV6-2 or TRBV6-3 to TRBJ1-2; D is ambiguous. The CDR3 extends over 14 amino acids. The germline V gene has CDR1 MNHEY and CDR2 SVGEGT. Trimming removed 6 bases at V and 0 bases at J, with 11 bases between. The CDR3 loop reads CASRPHRANYGYTF. The CDR3 DNA follows: TGTGCCAGCAGACCTCACCGGGCTAACTATGGCTACACCTTC.

This clonotype was seen a few times. The rearrangement joins TRBV27 to TRBJ2-7; weak D call: TRBD2 (7 bases). The germline gives CDR1 MNHEY, CDR2 SMNVEV (reference sequence). Trimming cost V 1 base and J 3 bases, with 10 bases left between them. The length of the CDR3 is 14 residues. The CDR3 protein is CASSLLGGHYEQYF. The DNA for the CDR3 is TGTGCCAGCAGTTTATTGGGGGGGCACTACGAGCAGTACTTC.

This clonotype appeared a few times. The chain has TRBV20-1 and TRBJ2-1, with TRBD1 matching 12 bases. CDR1 DFQATT and CDR2 SNEGSKA come from the germline V gene (reference sequence). This CDR3 spans 16 amino acids. V shed 5 bases, J shed 7 bases, and the junction held 12 bases outside the gene matches. Here the CDR3 DNA reads TGCAGTGCTTGGGACAGGGGGCGAACAGGTGCGAATGAGCAGTTCTTC. Its translation is CSAWDRGRTGANEQFF.

This chain connects TRBV28 to TRBJ1-1, with 8 bases identical to TRBD1. J lost 5 bases, V lost 2 bases, and 7 bases had no gene match. CDR3 length: 15 amino acids. CDR1 and CDR2 from the germline V gene are MDHEN and SYDVKM. The CDR3 sequence is CASSLPGQGGTEAFF. The CDR3 DNA is TGTGCCAGCAGTTTACCCGGACAGGGTGGGACTGAAGCTTTCTTT.

This clonotype showed up just a few times. The chain's CDR3 is CASSKPGLARRETQYF. CDR3 DNA: TGTGCCAGCAGCAAACCGGGACTAGCGAGAAGGGAGACCCAGTACTTC. The chain combines TRBV7-2 with TRBJ2-5; 10 nucleotides line up with TRBD2. Unmatched junction bases numbered 11, after V lost 5 bases and J lost 5 bases. Per germline, CDR1 SGHTA and CDR2 FQGNSA. CDR3 length: 16 amino acids.

This clonotype has a count of ten or more. CDR3 sequence reads: CSVEGQGKVDEQFF. The CDR3 region has the DNA TGCAGCGTTGAAGGACAGGGTAAAGTAGATGAGCAGTTCTTC. This chain connects TRBV29-1 to TRBJ2-1, with 7 nucleotides matching TRBD1. Trimming at V came to 1 base and at J to 8 bases, leaving 8 bases not matched to a gene. CDR1 and CDR2 (germline): SQVTM, ANQGSEA. The length of the CDR3 is 14 residues.

This clonotype was observed a handful of times. The chain uses TRBV7-8 and TRBJ2-1; the D is unclear. Trimming removed 1 base from V and 5 bases from J, with 9 bases in between. The CDR3 is 14 residues long. The germline V gene has CDR1 SGHVS and CDR2 FQNEAQ. The CDR3 sequence is CASSLGNRHNEQFF. In DNA, the CDR3 is TGTGCCAGCAGCTTAGGGAACAGACACAATGAGCAGTTCTTC.

This clonotype has more than one count but fewer than ten. This chain joins TRBV29-1 and TRBJ2-5; D might be TRBD1 (6 bases). Trimming shortened V by 7 bases and J by 4 bases, and 16 bases separated the two germline ends. CDR1 is SQVTM and CDR2 is ANQGSEA in the germline V gene. This CDR3 region has 13 residues. The CDR3 sequence is CSGQGGGAETQYF. In nucleotides, the CDR3 is TGCAGCGGACAAGGTGGGGGCGCAGAGACCCAGTACTTC.

This clonotype occurred many times. The rearrangement links TRBV12-3 or TRBV12-4 to TRBJ2-1, with 12 bases identical to TRBD2. The ends lost 2 bases at V and 10 bases at J; junction bases unmatched: 3. The CDR3 contains 14 residues. The CDR3 DNA reads as TGTGCCAGCAGTTTACGACTAGCGGGAGACGAGCAGTTCTTC. Amino acid sequence: CASSLRLAGDEQFF.

There are a few counts of this clonotype. The V call is TRBV5-5, the J call TRBJ1-5; D is uncertain. V lost 2 bases to trimming and J lost 3 bases, with 9 bases between them. The CDR3 has 14 amino acids. CDR1 is SGHKS, CDR2 YYEKEE, per germline (reference sequence). The CDR3 is CASSFGKNNQPQHF. As DNA, the CDR3 is TGTGCCAGCAGCTTTGGGAAGAACAATCAGCCCCAGCATTTT.

The genes are TRBV5-5 and TRBJ2-5; tentatively, D is TRBD1 or TRBD2 (6 bases each). Trimming took off 5 bases at V and 5 bases at J, with 19 bases between the two ends. The CDR3 extends over 15 amino acids. Germline V gives CDR1 SGHKS, CDR2 YYEKEE (reference sequence). The CDR3, as DNA: TGTGCCAGCAGTATGACGGGGGCGGTGCGGGAGACCCAGTACTTC. This codes for CASSMTGAVRETQYF.

This clonotype was recorded many times. The chain couples TRBV7-9 to TRBJ2-5; D unclear. Germline V gene sequence: CDR1 SEHNR, CDR2 FQNEAQ (reference sequence). The CDR3 length is 15 residues. Trimming stripped 1 base from V and 3 bases from J, with 12 bases between. The CDR3 sequence is CASSLELYSKETQYF. The CDR3 coding sequence is TGTGCCAGCAGCTTAGAATTATACAGCAAAGAGACCCAGTACTTC.